The sample holds a few counts of the clone carrying this TCR beta chain. The antigen is not known. Constant-segment-primed 5'RACE gave TCR alpha and TCR beta cDNA libraries with sample barcodes and UMIs. TCRdb called the 5' RACE reads again in MiXCR, with one record for every CDR3 protein. The sample lists 540,000 or so distinct CDR3 sequences; roughly 21% were seen once. CDR1 is SGHRS, CDR2 YFSETQ, per germline. Trimming took 4 bases from V and 4 from J, leaving 15 bases between them. The CDR3 spans 15 residues. The sample is drawn from a study of T-cell memory formation after mild COVID-19. Study-wide results and caveats: Shrinking CD4+ clones were chiefly CM and EM; CD8+ ones were chiefly EMRA. There was a balanced CD4/CD8 profile in clones contracting day 15 to 85, and later expanders leaned CD4+.

This chain joins TRBV5-1 and TRBJ2-1; D may correspond to TRBD1 or TRBD2 (5 bases each). The specimen was PBMCs or a T cell subset sorted from them (not recorded which). The origin of this receptor is an adult woman who had mild COVID-19 (a few samples of this study predate the infection). Cell type and time point are not known. CDR3 residues: CASSPPPGGYNEQFF. CDR3 bases: TGCGCCAGCAGCCCCCCCCCTGGGGGTTACAATGAGCAGTTCTTC.